This T cell receptor beta chain was documented in a study of cytomegalovirus exposure and HLA in healthy donors. PCR amplification relied on 60 Vbeta primers (plus 13 Jbeta primers). Libraries were prepared by immunoSEQ multiplex PCR; TCRdb keeps only in-frame clonotypes and omits some of them. Of 200,000 or so clones listed, roughly 80% are singletons. Remarks on this clone: Its antigen is as yet unknown.

The germline V gene encodes CDR1 ENHRY and CDR2 SYGVKD. The CDR3 is 13 amino acids. J lost 6 bases, V lost 4 bases, and 2 bases had no gene match. Study-wide results and caveats: On later analysis, the bulk of CMV-associated TCR beta chains appeared to be HLA-restricted.

This sequence was found in a woman between 50 and 59 years old in good health and CMV-seropositive. Input material: PBMCs. V and J are TRBV10-3 and TRBJ2-3; 9 nucleotides line up with TRBD2. The DNA for the CDR3 is TGTGCCATCAGTGGGACTAGCGTGGATACGCAGTATTTT. It specifies CAISGTSVDTQYF.